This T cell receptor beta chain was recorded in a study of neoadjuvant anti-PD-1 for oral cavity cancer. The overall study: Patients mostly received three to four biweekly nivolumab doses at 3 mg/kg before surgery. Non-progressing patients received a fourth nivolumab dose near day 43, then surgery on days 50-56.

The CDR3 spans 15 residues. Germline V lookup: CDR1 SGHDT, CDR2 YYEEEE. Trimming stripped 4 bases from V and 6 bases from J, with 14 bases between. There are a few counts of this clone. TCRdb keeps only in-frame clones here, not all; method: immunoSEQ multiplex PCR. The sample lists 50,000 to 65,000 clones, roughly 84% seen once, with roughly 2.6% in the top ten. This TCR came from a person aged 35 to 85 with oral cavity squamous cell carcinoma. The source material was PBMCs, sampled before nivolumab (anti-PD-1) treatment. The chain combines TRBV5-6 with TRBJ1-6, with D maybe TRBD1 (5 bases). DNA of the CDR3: TGTGCCAGCAGCCTCCGAGGAGGGGCTAATTCACCCCTCCACTTT. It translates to CASSLRGGANSPLHF.